This TCR beta chain was obtained from a study of cytomegalovirus exposure and HLA in healthy donors (TCRdb year 2017). Describing the broader study: An earlier analysis of approximately 640 of the donors reported 250 to 300 Gb of sequence data and 120 million or so unique TCR beta sequences from about 200 million T cells. An early release that covered 640 HLA-typed donors contained approximately 300 gigabases of sequencing data and some 87 million unique TCR sequences. Of the 300 to 450 genotyped donors, over 80% were placed in the genetic ancestry cluster associated with self-reported Caucasian donors. The study aimed to test whether signatures of past pathogen exposure could be identified by cataloging public T cell receptors. The T cell repertoires of some 670 subjects were profiled by immunosequencing and related to cytomegalovirus serostatus. In addition to the first cohort of roughly 670 subjects, a separate validation cohort of approximately 110 different subjects was used. To predict cytomegalovirus infection status, the study brought together high-throughput TCR immunosequencing, statistical association of individual TCRs with disease status, and machine learning. In a later analysis, previously published TCR beta repertoires from about 670 donors were re-analyzed and high-resolution HLA genotyping was added so that TCR occurrence patterns could be studied. Rather than using new phenotypic data, the later analysis identified candidate immune exposures from TCR beta sequences and from how often those sequences occurred across donors. To decide whether each TCR beta V gene segment behaved as functional or pseudogenic, an earlier analysis of approximately 620 of the donors relied on high-throughput TCR beta sequencing. Donor age, sex, ethnicity and CMV serostatus were compiled together with the repertoire data. A later genetic analysis took genome-wide SNP genotypes for about three fifths of the 666 donors and used that subset as a discovery cohort. All discovery cohort repertoires had been generated on a single sequencing platform. HLA typing included class I and class II loci at four-digit resolution. The number of donors typed differed by locus, with about 629-640 for A, B, C, DRB1 and DQB1, roughly 550 for DQA1, approximately 570 for DPA1, and about 450 for DPB1. Because of strong linkage in the cohort, roughly five DR-DQ haplotypes were treated as single units for association and clustering. Among some 410 genotyped donors of the cohort, an average of approximately 250,000 unique TCR beta nucleotide sequences were sequenced per donor, roughly 20% of them non-productive. The paper as a whole reports these results and caveats: An earlier analysis of approximately 500 of the donors showed that most TCR beta V segments appeared in productive rearrangements either about 87% or about 30% of the time, which broadly matched IMGT annotations. A further reported finding was that TCR beta sequences accurately predicted the HLA-A and HLA-B alleles for most subjects in the first cohort. Because some donors lacked HLA typing at each locus, the association tests relied only on the typed subset. The only immune exposure information available for the cohort was CMV serostatus. Some IMGT-functional V segments, including TRBV6-2 and TRBV6-3, could not be distinguished by the 87-base-pair reads and were therefore excluded. The cohort was sequenced for TCR beta chains only, and without alpha or paired-chain data the features that could be detected were limited. A few of the identified cytomegalovirus-associated TCR beta chains were confirmed in vitro to be specific for cytomegalovirus antigens. Most CMV-associated TCR beta chains appeared to be HLA-restricted in a later analysis, and the HLA associations seemed to be driven largely by CMV exposure. Most TCR sequences were seen in very few donors, while some public TCRs were found in many individuals. In a later genetic analysis, a missense DCLRE1C variant was associated with V-gene and J-gene trimming of TCR beta chains, and the association was replicated in an independent cohort. According to the authors, the approach could potentially be generalized to other disease states and immunological phenotypes. At a false discovery rate of 0.05, a later analysis linked 16,951 TCR beta sequences to specific HLA alleles. Linkage disequilibrium might explain the correlated functional status among segregating V segments, but an unknown experimental factor could not be excluded. The presence/absence analyses assumed that sequencing depth was roughly uniform across donors, and that assumption may not be true. According to a later genetic analysis, donors in an Asian-associated ancestry cluster had fewer N-insertions in productive TCRs than the approximately 670-donor mean. The earlier analysis of a few hundred of the donors excluded over 15 rarely observed V segments, including chromosome 9 orphons, because counts were too low. A group of highly shared sequence variants was considered likely to be a technical artifact of the sequencing pipeline. Cytomegalovirus status was reported to be diagnosed by the classifier with high specificity and sensitivity in both the original and validation cohorts. In a later analysis, several top co-occurrence clusters were reported to appear linked to parvovirus B19, influenza, CMV and Epstein-Barr virus. Assigning TCR associations to individual alleles was difficult when HLA alleles, especially DR and DQ, strongly co-occurred. In a later analysis, the rate of TCR association differed among HLA loci, with DRB1 alleles having the most associated TCRs and HLA-C alleles having the fewest. Compared with equally common non-associated chains, HLA-associated TCR beta chains in a later analysis were more clonally expanded and had lower generation probabilities. In the study, around 150 TCR beta chains were listed as associated with cytomegalovirus.

Receptor amplification or capture employed the immunoSEQ multiplex PCR assay. For the multiplex PCR, a mixture combining 60 forward primers for TCR Vbeta segments and 13 reverse primers for TCR Jbeta segments was used. A multiplex PCR assay on genomic DNA amplified the CDR3 region of rearranged TCR beta genes. The Illumina HiSeq System was used to sequence the amplified TCR beta libraries as 87-base-pair reads. Concerning the study's data processing: A later analysis tallied 75 million to 95 million unique TCR beta chains across the 700 or so repertoires, and about 10 million of those chains were shared by two or more donors. A nearest-neighbor algorithm error-corrected the raw reads and collapsed the reads into unique sequences, merging closely related sequences to remove PCR and sequencing errors. To assign V, D and J gene segments, CDR3 sequences were aligned to IMGT reference sequences. For a sequence to be retained, a match of at least six nucleotides to both a V gene segment and a J gene segment was required. Rearrangements were classified as productive when the CDR3 lacked stop codons and remained in frame with V and J, and all other rearrangements were classified as non-productive. CDR3 was defined by IMGT convention, running from the second conserved V-encoded cysteine to the conserved J-encoded phenylalanine. The earlier analysis of around 640 of the donors excluded sequences that lacked an unambiguous match to a single V gene segment. An earlier analysis of 500 to 700 of the donors classified V segments as functional when productive rearrangements were above 56.7% and as segregating when the standard deviation between donors was above 5%. A statistical classification framework was developed to diagnose cytomegalovirus status using the catalog of TCR beta chain sequences. In a later analysis, TCR nucleotide sequences were compared against IMGT/GENE-DB human TR gene sequences so that V and J genes could be assigned. Using the TCRdist pipeline, a later analysis assigned CDR3 sequences along with most-parsimonious VDJ recombination scenarios. In a later analysis, each TCR beta chain was defined by its CDR3 amino acid sequence together with its V-gene family, and reads lacking a unique V-gene family were excluded. As a way to deal with suspected cross-contamination and a sequencing artifact, a later analysis dropped 450 to 600 nucleotide sequences that were highly shared and had low generation probability. In a later analysis, a clonal expansion index was calculated for each public chain from normalized within-repertoire ranks of inferred template counts. Generation probabilities in a later analysis came from a VDJ recombination model fitted to out-of-frame rearrangements, and those results were checked against IGoR. A later analysis scored TCR-TCR, TCR-HLA and TCR-CMV co-occurrence with hypergeometric tests, applying a repertoire-size bias correction to TCR pairs. A later analysis estimated false discovery rates by permuting HLA or CMV assignments 20 times. In a later analysis, co-occurring TCRs were grouped using DBSCAN, with TCRdist sequence similarity added in when clustering inside HLA-allele-positive subsets. Co-occurrence clustering excluded repertoires with fewer than 30,000 or more than 120,000 public chains, plus five with anomalous nucleotide sharing. TCRdb took over this immuneACCESS table, retaining in-frame rearrangements with V and J assigned. Such tables are incomplete; in checked studies, under half of the missing clones stem from an unresolved V gene, and the remainder is unexplained. Clone size and the V and J calls come from that table; the DNA yielded D and trimming. Recorded for this sample are around 120,000 clones; 70% to 85% of them occurred a single time. The top ten clonotypes cover around 2.5% of the sample.

The cohort was made up of 650 to 700 healthy bone marrow donors. At the time of sampling, all cohort members were nominally healthy, though unrecorded immune exposures were likely present. The donor tested CMV seronegative, placing the donor among the roughly 340 seronegative members of the cohort. A peripheral blood sample was collected from each donor, and TCR beta sequencing was performed on peripheral blood mononuclear cells. The Qiagen DNeasy Blood Extraction Kit was used to extract genomic DNA from the blood cell samples. On this clone: Its antigen is not yet known. There are no base qualities to consult, and no much larger clone falls within one base.

V is cut by 4 bases and J by 4 bases, and the space between the germline ends is 14 bases. The CDR3 holds 15 amino acids from the cysteine to the phenylalanine. Only the CDR3 DNA is retained, 45 bases long and in frame from the first base. Based on the germline V gene (reference sequence), the CDR1 and CDR2 sequences are LNHDA and SQIVND. This receptor was identified in a boy aged 2-15 years in good health and CMV-seronegative. The rearrangement joined TRBV19 to TRBJ1-5; the D segment could be TRBD1, given 6 matching bases. Sequenced: PBMCs. The CDR3 in this case is CASSNVGQGNQPQHF. The DNA is TGTGCCAGTAGTAACGTTGGGCAGGGGAATCAGCCCCAGCATTTT.